Listed below are T cell receptor beta chains from one sample, sequenced in a study of CD8 T cells in ankylosing spondylitis. TCRdb passed the 5' RACE reads through MiXCR, listing each CDR3 protein once. The sample consists of about 450,000 distinct CDR3 sequences, 25% to 30% of them appearing once. The sequenced sample was blood, either unsorted or a sorted T cell fraction (not recorded which). All receptors come from a male donor with ankylosing spondylitis. Each CDR3 is given with its conserved first and last residue. The order of the fields is CDR3 length, clone size, V gene, J gene, D gene, CDR3 protein, CDR3 DNA. A D gene is named only where the DNA matches it firmly. The listing skips clone size in some rows; elsewhere it reads once, few, many or a size class.

>15|-|TRBV10-3|TRBJ2-2|TRBD2
CAIRDSGANTGELFF
TGTGCCATCAGAGACAGCGGGGCTAACACCGGGGAGCTGTTTTTT
>13|-|TRBV12-3/TRBV12-4|TRBJ1-2|-
CASSLHRQKGYTF
TGTGCCAGCAGTTTACACAGACAGAAGGGCTACACCTTC
>19|few|TRBV6-1|TRBJ1-3|TRBD1
CASSEGTTGTASSGNTIYF
TGTGCCAGCAGTGAAGGCACTACCGGGACAGCTTCCTCTGGAAACACCATATATTTT
>15|few|TRBV10-3|TRBJ2-5|-
CAISEGRDNQETQYF
TGTGCCATCAGTGAAGGCCGGGACAACCAAGAGACCCAGTACTTC
>16|few|TRBV10-3|TRBJ2-7|TRBD1
CAIRNQDRAKGYEQYF
TGTGCCATCAGGAATCAGGACAGGGCTAAGGGCTACGAGCAGTACTTC
>14|few|TRBV12-3/TRBV12-4|TRBJ2-1|TRBD1
CASSLLGQPQQGFF
TGTGCCAGCAGTTTGTTGGGACAGCCCCAACAAGGGTTCTTC
>16|few|TRBV4-2|TRBJ2-2|TRBD2
CASSQVPSGRSGELFF
TGTGCCAGCAGCCAAGTCCCTAGCGGGAGGTCCGGGGAGCTGTTTTTT
>16|-|TRBV10-1|TRBJ2-2|TRBD2
CASSGLAATNTGELFF
TGCGCCAGCAGTGGACTAGCGGCTACGAACACCGGGGAGCTGTTTTTT
>16|-|TRBV12-3/TRBV12-4|TRBJ2-7|TRBD2
CASSLRGGVGSYEQYF
TGTGCCAGCAGTCTCCGGGGGGGGGTAGGGTCCTACGAGCAGTACTTC
>13|many|TRBV7-9|TRBJ2-7|-
CASSGGGSYEQYF
TGTGCCAGCAGTGGCGGAGGCTCCTACGAGCAGTACTTC
>15|many|TRBV7-8|TRBJ2-1|-
CASSETPDSYNEQFF
TGTGCCAGCAGCGAAACCCCGGACTCGTACAATGAGCAGTTCTTC
>15|-|TRBV5-1|TRBJ2-2|TRBD2
CASSLREGRAGELFF
TGCGCCAGCAGCTTGCGGGAGGGCCGCGCCGGGGAGCTGTTTTTT
>13|-|TRBV7-2|TRBJ1-2|-
CASSTQINYGYTF
TGTGCCAGCAGTACCCAGATTAACTATGGCTACACCTTC
>14|few|TRBV6-5|TRBJ1-2|-
CASSYSRGPYGYTF
TGTGCCAGCAGTTACTCCCGAGGTCCGTATGGCTACACCTTC
>17|few|TRBV7-9|TRBJ2-1|TRBD2
CASSSDPGTSLSNEQFF
TGTGCCAGCAGCTCCGACCCCGGGACTAGTCTTTCCAATGAGCAGTTCTTC
>13|-|TRBV7-2|TRBJ1-2|TRBD1
CASSLTGALGYTF
TGTGCCAGCAGCCTTACAGGGGCTCTTGGCTACACCTTC